The 21 T cell receptor beta chains listed next were all sequenced from one sample in a study of blood T cell repertoires in COVID-19. Assay: immunoSEQ multiplex PCR; the TCRdb copy retains only in-frame clones and omits some. The table includes approximately 130,000 clones, over 80% detected once. Sequencing was done on a sample of peripheral blood. These receptors all come from a man aged 35-49 years with active or convalescent COVID-19.

The chain joins TRBV18 to TRBJ2-1, with 12 positions matching TRBD1. Germline V gene lookup returns CDR1 KGHSH and CDR2 LQKENI. This CDR3 region has 17 residues. Trimming cost V 3 bases and J 7 bases; bases outside gene matches: 10. The DNA of the CDR3 is TGTGCCAGCTCACCGGGACAGGGGGCGCCTAGCGTAAATGAGCAGTTCTTC. This sequence encodes CASSPGQGAPSVNEQFF.

The chain carries TRBV7-2 and TRBJ2-3, with 13 bases matching TRBD2. V shed 3 bases and J 2 bases; nucleotides not matched to a gene: 2. Germline CDR1 and CDR2: SGHTA and FQGNSA. CDR3 size: 16 residues. The CDR3 is CASSFGTSGATDTQYF. CDR3 in DNA: TGTGCCAGCAGCTTCGGGACTAGCGGGGCCACAGATACGCAGTATTTT.

The V and J genes are TRBV27 and TRBJ2-7, with D hard to call. There are 14 residues in the CDR3. V lost 4 bases, J lost 4 bases, and 14 bases lay in between. The V gene's germline CDR1 is MNHEY and CDR2 SMNVEV (reference sequence). The CDR3 reads CASSSAGPRYEQYF. The DNA for the CDR3 is TGTGCCAGCAGTTCTGCAGGCCCCCGGTACGAGCAGTACTTC.

The chain recombines TRBV29-1 with TRBJ1-5; maybe TRBD1 (5 bases). V was trimmed by 7 bases and J by 4 bases, leaving 11 bases between them. Germline V CDR1 and CDR2: SQVTM, ANQGSEA. CDR3 length: 12 residues. CDR3 loop: CSGGGGNQPQHF. CDR3 coding DNA: TGCAGCGGCGGGGGGGGGAATCAGCCCCAGCATTTT.

The rearrangement links TRBV5-1 to TRBJ2-3; D not certain. V was shortened by 4 bases and J by 1 base, with 13 bases between the two germline ends. Germline assignment: CDR1 SGHRS and CDR2 YFSETQ. The CDR3 totals 15 residues. The CDR3 region is CASSLQSRGTDTQYF. Written as DNA, the CDR3 is TGCGCCAGCAGCCTGCAGTCCCGGGGCACAGATACGCAGTATTTT.

The chain carries TRBV7-4 and TRBJ2-7; 7 positions match TRBD2. Germline V gene data show CDR1 as SGHVT and CDR2 as SQSDAQ. The CDR3 consists of 15 residues. Losses at the gene ends were 5 bases for V and 2 bases for J; bases not matched to a gene: 9. This chain's CDR3 is CASSPPAAGAYEQYF. The CDR3 DNA reads TGTGCCAGCAGCCCGCCCGCGGCGGGGGCCTACGAGCAGTACTTC.

The V call is TRBV7-3, the J call TRBJ2-7, with 7 bases matching TRBD1. Germline values: CDR1 SGHTA, CDR2 FQGTGA. The CDR3 runs 16 residues. Unmatched junction bases numbered 5, after V lost 0 bases and J lost 0 bases. The CDR3 nucleotides are TGTGCCAGCAGCTTAACAGGGGGCACCAGCTCCTACGAGCAGTACTTC. Amino acids: CASSLTGGTSSYEQYF.

The chain has TRBV7-2 and TRBJ2-5; TRBD1 agrees at 12 bases. The CDR3 spans 16 residues. Germline values: CDR1 SGHTA, CDR2 FQGNSA. J was trimmed by 5 bases and V by 1 base; bases with no gene match: 5. CDR3 coding DNA: TGTGCCAGCAGCTTAGGATTTGGGACAGGGGGCGAGACCCAGTACTTC. It encodes CASSLGFGTGGETQYF. Full variable domain (missing parts from reference TRBV7-2 and TRBJ2-5): GAGVSQSPSNKVTEKGKDVELRCDPISGHTALYWYRQSLGQGLEFLIYFQGNSAPDKSGLPSDRFSAERTGGSVSTLTIQRTQQEDSAVYLCASSLGFGTGGETQYFGPGTRLLVL.

The chain couples TRBV4-1 to TRBJ1-5; D not resolved. Germline V gives CDR1 MGHRA, CDR2 YSYEKL. This CDR3 is built from 17 residues. V dropped 0 bases and J dropped 0 bases, with 12 bases sitting between them. The CDR3 protein is CASSQDPAGYSNQPQHF. The DNA for the CDR3 is TGCGCCAGCAGCCAAGACCCCGCGGGATATAGCAATCAGCCCCAGCATTTT.

CDR3 protein: CASSPLGGNGDRVLSADTQYF. The CDR3, as DNA: TGTGCCAGCAGCCCTCTAGGCGGGAATGGGGACAGGGTCTTATCAGCAGATACGCAGTATTTT. The genes are TRBV4-2 and TRBJ2-3, with 9 bases matching TRBD1. Germline V gene sequence: CDR1 LGHNA, CDR2 YNFKEQ. This CDR3 is 21 amino acids long. V dropped 4 bases and J dropped 4; count of bases not matched to a gene: 24.

This sequence joins TRBV28 and TRBJ2-1, with D maybe TRBD2 (6 bases). The CDR3 covers 15 residues. Trimming cost V 6 bases and J 0 bases, with 12 bases left between them. From germline, CDR1 is MDHEN and CDR2 SYDVKM. The CDR3 sequence is CASSSGGSSYNEQFF. The CDR3 nucleotides read TGTGCCAGCAGCTCCGGGGGTAGCTCCTACAATGAGCAGTTCTTC.

The chain links TRBV27 to TRBJ2-5; D may be TRBD1 (5 bases). The CDR3 is made up of 15 amino acids. V was pared by 1 base and J by 3 bases, with 12 bases between. Per the germline V gene, CDR1 is MNHEY and CDR2 is SMNVEV (reference sequence). CDR3 coding DNA: TGTGCCAGCAGTTTATTGGGGCTGGCGAAAGAGACCCAGTACTTC. Translation: CASSLLGLAKETQYF.

Only one count was recorded for this clone. The chain has TRBV9 and TRBJ2-3; D gene uncertain. This CDR3 has 16 amino acids. Trimming pared 0 bases from V and 0 bases from J, leaving 11 bases between. Germline CDR1 reads SGDLS; CDR2 reads YYNGEE. The CDR3 nucleotides are TGTGCCAGCAGCGTAGTTGGTAGCACTAGCACAGATACGCAGTATTTT. Amino acids: CASSVVGSTSTDTQYF.

The rearrangement joins TRBV10-3 to TRBJ2-3; TRBD1 matches at 7 bases. After removal of 11 bases from V and 5 bases from J, the junction contained 4 bases not matched to a gene. Germline CDR1 is ENHRY and CDR2 is SYGVKD. The CDR3 sequence is 11 residues long. CDR3 in amino acids: CASYRGDTQYF. CDR3 sequence (DNA): TGTGCCTCATACAGGGGAGATACGCAGTATTTT.

The rearrangement joins TRBV5-8 to TRBJ1-2; D ambiguous. Trimming took off 2 bases at V and 8 bases at J, with 25 bases between the two ends. Germline CDR1 SGHTS, CDR2 YDEGEE. There are 17 residues in the CDR3. CDR3 region: CASSFVFRGQDDGGYTF. CDR3 nucleotide sequence: TGTGCCAGCAGCTTTGTCTTCCGCGGGCAGGACGATGGCGGCTACACCTTC.

The chain uses TRBV7-2 and TRBJ1-2; 8 bases fit TRBD1. The CDR3 length is 14 residues. J lost 2 bases, V lost 4 bases, and 3 bases had no gene match. Germline CDR1 reads SGHTA; CDR2 reads FQGNSA. The CDR3 DNA reads as TGTGCCAGCAGCTCGGACAGGGAAAACTATGGCTACACCTTC. Its translation: CASSSDRENYGYTF.

The CDR3 coding sequence is TGTGCCAGCACCCCGTTCCGGGTGAACACTGAAGCTTTCTTT. Amino acid sequence: CASTPFRVNTEAFF. The chain employs TRBV7-2 and TRBJ1-1; D is ambiguous. The V and J ends lost 7 bases and 0 bases respectively, with 12 bases between them. The length of the CDR3 is 14 residues. The germline CDR1 and CDR2 sequences are SGHTA and FQGNSA. The full variable domain, with the rest looked up from reference TRBV7-2 and TRBJ1-1, is GAGVSQSPSNKVTEKGKDVELRCDPISGHTALYWYRQSLGQGLEFLIYFQGNSAPDKSGLPSDRFSAERTGGSVSTLTIQRTQQEDSAVYLCASTPFRVNTEAFFGQGTRLTVV.

The chain uses TRBV15 and TRBJ1-2, with D tentatively TRBD1 (5 bases). The CDR3 covers 11 residues. Germline-derived CDR1 and CDR2 are LNHNV and YYDKDF (reference sequence). The V and J ends lost 1 base and 11 bases respectively, with 8 bases between them. The CDR3, as DNA: TGTGCCACCAGCAGAGGCGGGGGGTACACCTTC. The encoded protein is CATSRGGGYTF.

CDR3 sequence (DNA): TGTGCCAGCAGCCAAGCGCGGGGGGCCCTAAGTGAGCAGTACTTC. Translation gives CASSQARGALSEQYF. The rearrangement uses TRBV14 and TRBJ2-7; TRBD2 matches at 8 bases. This CDR3 comprises 15 residues. V gave up 1 base and J gave up 7 bases; unmatched junction bases: 9. Per germline, CDR1 SGHDN and CDR2 FVKESK.

This chain uses TRBV7-2 with TRBJ2-5, with 7 positions matching TRBD1. Germline lookup yields CDR1 SGHTA and CDR2 FQGNSA. The junction had 9 bases not matched to a gene; V was cut back by 1 base and J by 7 bases. The CDR3 extends over 15 amino acids. CDR3 coding DNA: TGTGCCAGCAGCTTAGGGACTCCCCCAGGGGGGACCCAGTACTTC. Protein: CASSLGTPPGGTQYF.

This chain uses TRBV7-9 with TRBJ2-2, with D perhaps matching TRBD1 (6 bases). CDR1 is SEHNR and CDR2 is FQNEAQ in the germline V gene (reference sequence). The CDR3 sequence is 15 residues long. The V and J ends lost 3 bases and 4 bases respectively, with 12 bases between them. The CDR3 protein is CASSLLAGVTGELFF. The CDR3, as DNA: TGTGCCAGCAGCTTGCTCGCAGGGGTCACCGGGGAGCTGTTTTTT.